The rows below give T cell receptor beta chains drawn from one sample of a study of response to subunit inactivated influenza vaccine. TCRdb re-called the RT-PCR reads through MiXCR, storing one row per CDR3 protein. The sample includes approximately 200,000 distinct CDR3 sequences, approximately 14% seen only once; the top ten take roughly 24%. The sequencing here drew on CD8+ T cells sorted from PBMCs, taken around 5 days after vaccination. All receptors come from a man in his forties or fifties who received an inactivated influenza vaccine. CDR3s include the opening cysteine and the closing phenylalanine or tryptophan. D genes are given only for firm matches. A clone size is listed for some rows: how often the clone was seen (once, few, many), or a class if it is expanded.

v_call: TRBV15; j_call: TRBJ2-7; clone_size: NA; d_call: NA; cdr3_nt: TGTGCCACCAGCAGAGATGGGAAGGACTACGAGCAGTACTTC; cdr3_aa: CATSRDGKDYEQYF
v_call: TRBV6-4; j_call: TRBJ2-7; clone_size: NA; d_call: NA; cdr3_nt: TGTGCCAGCAGTGAGGGGGCTAGTTTAGTCTACGAGCAGTACTTC; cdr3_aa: CASSEGASLVYEQYF
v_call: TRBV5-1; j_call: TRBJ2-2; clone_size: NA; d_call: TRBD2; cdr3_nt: TGCGCCAGCAGCTTTCGGACTAGCCAGGGCGGGGAGCTGTTTTTT; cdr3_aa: CASSFRTSQGGELFF
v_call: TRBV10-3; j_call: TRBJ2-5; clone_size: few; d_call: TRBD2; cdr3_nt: TGTGCCATCAGTGAGTCCATACTAGCGGGGGGTTCAGGAGAGACCCAGTACTTC; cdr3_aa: CAISESILAGGSGETQYF
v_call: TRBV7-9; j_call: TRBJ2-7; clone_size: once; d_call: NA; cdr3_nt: TGTGCCAGCAGCGGGCCTCCAGCCCTAGAGCAGTACTTC; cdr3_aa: CASSGPPALEQYF
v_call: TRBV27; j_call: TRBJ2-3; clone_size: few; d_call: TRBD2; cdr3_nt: TGTGCCAGCAGTTTCTCGGGACTAGCCTTAATCACAGATACGCAGTATTTT; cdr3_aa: CASSFSGLALITDTQYF
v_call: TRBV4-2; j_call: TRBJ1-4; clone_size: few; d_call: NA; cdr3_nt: TGTGCCAGCAGCCAAGATCGGAGCGCCTTTAATGAAAAACTGTTTTTT; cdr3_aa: CASSQDRSAFNEKLFF
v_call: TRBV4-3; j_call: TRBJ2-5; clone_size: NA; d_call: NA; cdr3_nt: TGCGCCAGCAGCCAAGAAACCAGCGACCAAGAGACCCAGTACTTC; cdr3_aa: CASSQETSDQETQYF
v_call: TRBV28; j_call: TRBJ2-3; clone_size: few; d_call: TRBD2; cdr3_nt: TGTGCCAGCAGTTTACTGTCTAGCGGGGGGGAGGCAGATACGCAGTATTTT; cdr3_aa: CASSLLSSGGEADTQYF
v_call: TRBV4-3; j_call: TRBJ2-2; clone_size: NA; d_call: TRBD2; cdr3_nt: TGCGCCAGCAGCCAAACCTGGACTAGCGGGAGGTTTGTCGGGGAGCTGTTTTTT; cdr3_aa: CASSQTWTSGRFVGELFF
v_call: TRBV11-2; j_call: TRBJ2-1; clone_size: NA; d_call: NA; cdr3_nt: TGTGCCAGCAGCTTAGAGTATTCAGGGATGACCTACAATGAGCAGTTCTTC; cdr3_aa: CASSLEYSGMTYNEQFF
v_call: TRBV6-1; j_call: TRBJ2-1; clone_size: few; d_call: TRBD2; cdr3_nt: TGTGCCAGCACCAGGACTAGCGGGGGGGGGAATGAGCAGTTCTTC; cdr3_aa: CASTRTSGGGNEQFF
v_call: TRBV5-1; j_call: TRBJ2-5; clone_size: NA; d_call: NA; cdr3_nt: TGCGCCAGCAGCTCCAAAGAGCTAGTGCAAGAGACCCAGTACTTC; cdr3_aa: CASSSKELVQETQYF
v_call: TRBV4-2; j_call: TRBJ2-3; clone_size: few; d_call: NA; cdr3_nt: TGTGCCAGCAGCCAAGAAGTGGACACTTACCACACAGATACGCAGTATTTT; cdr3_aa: CASSQEVDTYHTDTQYF
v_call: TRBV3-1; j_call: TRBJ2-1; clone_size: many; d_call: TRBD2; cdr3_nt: TGTGCCAGCAGCGCCGGGACTAGCGGGAGCAATGAGCAGTTCTTC; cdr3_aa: CASSAGTSGSNEQFF
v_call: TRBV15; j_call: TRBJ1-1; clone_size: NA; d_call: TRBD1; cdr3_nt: TGTGCCACCAGACCTGGGACAGGGGTAAGGAAGAACACTGAAGCTTTCTTT; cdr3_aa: CATRPGTGVRKNTEAFF
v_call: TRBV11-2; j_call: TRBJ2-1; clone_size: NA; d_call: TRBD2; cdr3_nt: TGTGCCAGCACCTCACTAGCGGGGTACAATGAGCAGTTCTTC; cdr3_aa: CASTSLAGYNEQFF
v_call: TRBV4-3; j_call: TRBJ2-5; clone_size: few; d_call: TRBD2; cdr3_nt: TGCGCCAGCAGCCAAGATAGGGCTAGCGGATACCAAGAGACCCAGTACTTC; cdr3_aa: CASSQDRASGYQETQYF
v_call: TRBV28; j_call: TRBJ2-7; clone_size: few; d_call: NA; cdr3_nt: TGTGCCAGCAGTTTACAAGCGGCCTACGAGCAGTACTTC; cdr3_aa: CASSLQAAYEQYF
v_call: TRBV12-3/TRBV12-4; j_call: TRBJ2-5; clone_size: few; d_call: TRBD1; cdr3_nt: TGTGCCAGCACCAGGGACAGGGGGGAAGAGACCCAGTACTTC; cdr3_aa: CASTRDRGEETQYF
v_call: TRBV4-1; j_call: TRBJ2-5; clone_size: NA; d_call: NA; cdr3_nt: TGCGCCAGCAGCCAAGTTGCTGGGGGTGAGACCCAGTACTTC; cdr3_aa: CASSQVAGGETQYF
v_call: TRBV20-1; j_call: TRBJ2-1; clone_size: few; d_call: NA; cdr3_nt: TGCAGTGCTAGAGATTTAGTGAGGGAGGCCCTCAATGAGCAGTTCTTC; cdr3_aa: CSARDLVREALNEQFF
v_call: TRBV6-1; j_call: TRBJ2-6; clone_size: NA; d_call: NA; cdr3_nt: TGTGCCAGCAGACCGACACCCTCTGGGGCCAACGTCCTGACTTTC; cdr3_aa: CASRPTPSGANVLTF
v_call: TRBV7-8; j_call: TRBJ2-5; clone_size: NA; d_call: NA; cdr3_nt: TGTGCCAGCAGCTCCGCGGGGCACCCAGACGACAGGACCCAGTACTTC; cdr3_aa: CASSSAGHPDDRTQYF
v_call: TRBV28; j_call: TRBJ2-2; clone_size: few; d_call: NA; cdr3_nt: TGTGCCAGCACCTCTTATGGGGAGCTGTTTTTT; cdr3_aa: CASTSYGELFF
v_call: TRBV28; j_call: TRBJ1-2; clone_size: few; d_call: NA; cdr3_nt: TGTGCCAGCAGTGCCATACAGAACGGAGGGAGAAGCAACTATGGCTACACCTTC; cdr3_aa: CASSAIQNGGRSNYGYTF
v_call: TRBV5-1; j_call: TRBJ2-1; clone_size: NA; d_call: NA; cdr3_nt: TGCGCCAGCAGCTTGGCCGTGGCTTCTACCCCCGAAGAGCAGTTCTTC; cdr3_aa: CASSLAVASTPEEQFF
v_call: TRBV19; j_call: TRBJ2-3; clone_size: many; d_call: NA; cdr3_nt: TGTGCCAGTAGCACGGGTACAAGAACCGATACGCAGTATTTT; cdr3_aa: CASSTGTRTDTQYF
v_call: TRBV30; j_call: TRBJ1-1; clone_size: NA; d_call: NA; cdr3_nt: TGTGCCTGGAGGGACAGGAACACTGAAGCTTTCTTT; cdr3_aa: CAWRDRNTEAFF
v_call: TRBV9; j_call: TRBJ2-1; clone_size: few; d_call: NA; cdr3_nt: TGTGCCAGCAGCCCTTACTGGGGTGGAGGTAATGAGCAGTTCTTC; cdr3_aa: CASSPYWGGGNEQFF
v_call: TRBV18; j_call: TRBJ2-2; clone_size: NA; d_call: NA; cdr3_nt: TGTGCCAGCTCACCGGCGGACACCGGGGAGCTGTTTTTT; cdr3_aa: CASSPADTGELFF
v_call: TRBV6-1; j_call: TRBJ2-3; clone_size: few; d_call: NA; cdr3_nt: TGTGCCAGCAAATCCTCCGTGGCGGTATCTAGCACAGATACGCAGTATTTT; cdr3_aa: CASKSSVAVSSTDTQYF
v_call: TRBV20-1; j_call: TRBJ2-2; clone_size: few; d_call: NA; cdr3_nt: TGCAGTGCTAGAGATTCCTACAGGGCCACCGGGGAGCTGTTTTTT; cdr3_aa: CSARDSYRATGELFF
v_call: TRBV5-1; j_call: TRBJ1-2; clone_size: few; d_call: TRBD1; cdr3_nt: TGCGCCAGCAGCCTTACAGGGGGCAGGTATGGCTACACCTTC; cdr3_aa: CASSLTGGRYGYTF
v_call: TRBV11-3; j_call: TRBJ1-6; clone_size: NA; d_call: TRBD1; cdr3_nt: TGTGCCAGCAGCTGGACCGGGACAGGGGAATGGGGAGGTTCACCCCTCCACTTT; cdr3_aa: CASSWTGTGEWGGSPLHF
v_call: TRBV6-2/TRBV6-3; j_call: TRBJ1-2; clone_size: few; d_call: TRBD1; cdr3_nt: TGTGCCAGCAGTTCCCGGACAGGGGTAGATGGCTACACCTTC; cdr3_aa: CASSSRTGVDGYTF
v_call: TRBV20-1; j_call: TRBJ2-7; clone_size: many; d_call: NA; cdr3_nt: TGCAGTGCTAGAGATAAGTTGCAGGGTTGGGGCGAGCAGTACTTC; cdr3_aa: CSARDKLQGWGEQYF
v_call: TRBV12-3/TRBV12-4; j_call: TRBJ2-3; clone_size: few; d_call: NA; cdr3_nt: TGTGCCAGCAGTTTAGTCTTAACAGATACGCAGTATTTT; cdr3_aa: CASSLVLTDTQYF
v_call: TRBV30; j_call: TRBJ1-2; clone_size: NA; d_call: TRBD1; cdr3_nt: TGTGCCTCTACAGGGGCCAGGAACTATGACTACACCTTC; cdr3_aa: CASTGARNYDYTF
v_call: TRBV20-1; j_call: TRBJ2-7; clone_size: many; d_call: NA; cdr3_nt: TGCAGTGCTAGAGTCAGGGTCACCTACGAGCAGTACTTC; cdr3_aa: CSARVRVTYEQYF
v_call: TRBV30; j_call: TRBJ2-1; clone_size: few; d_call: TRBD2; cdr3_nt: TGTGCCTGGAAACTTAGCGGGGGGGTATACGAGCAGTTCTTC; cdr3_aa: CAWKLSGGVYEQFF
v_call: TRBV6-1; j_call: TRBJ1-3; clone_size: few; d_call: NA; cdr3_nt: TGTGCCAGCAGTGATTGGGGGAGCGGAAACACCATATATTTT; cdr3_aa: CASSDWGSGNTIYF
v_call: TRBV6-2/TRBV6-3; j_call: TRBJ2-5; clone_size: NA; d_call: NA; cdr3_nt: TGTGCCAGACAGCAAGAGACCCAGTACTTC; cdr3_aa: CARQQETQYF
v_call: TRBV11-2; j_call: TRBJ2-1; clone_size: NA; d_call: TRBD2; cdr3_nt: TGTGCCAGCAGCTTATATTATTCTAGGACTAGCGACTACAATGAGCAGTTCTTC; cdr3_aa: CASSLYYSRTSDYNEQFF
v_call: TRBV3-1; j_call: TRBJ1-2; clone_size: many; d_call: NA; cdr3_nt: TGTGCCAGCAGCCAAGGAGGAGGGGACTGGTATGGCTACACCTTC; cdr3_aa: CASSQGGGDWYGYTF
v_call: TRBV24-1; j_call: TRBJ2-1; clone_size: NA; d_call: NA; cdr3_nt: TGTGCCACCAGTGCCGCCGGGATGTTCAGCTCCTACAATGAGCAGTTCTTC; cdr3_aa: CATSAAGMFSSYNEQFF